This T cell receptor beta chain was sequenced during a study of PD-1 blockade in classical Hodgkin lymphoma. Study-level findings and limits: The baseline diversity of complete responders showed similarity to that of newly diagnosed patients. According to reports, newly diagnosed patients had lower baseline TCR diversity than healthy donors, and relapsed/refractory patients had lower baseline TCR diversity still.

On this clone itself: Its antigen remains unknown.

Germline V gives CDR1 MDHEN, CDR2 SYDVKM. V shed 6 bases and J shed 3 bases, with 14 bases lying between them. The CDR3 spans 14 residues. The method was immunoSEQ multiplex PCR; TCRdb's version includes in-frame clones alone and lacks a portion of them. In the table there are about 100,000 clones, roughly 83% of which are singletons. Patients all relapsed after autologous stem cell transplantation, and there was variation in brentuximab vedotin exposure. Sequencing was performed on peripheral blood mononuclear cells (PBMCs), taken at baseline. The chain has TRBV28 and TRBJ1-1, with D perhaps TRBD1 (6 bases). This clonotype was obtained from a human donor with classical Hodgkin lymphoma. CDR3 protein: CASRTWGADTEAFF. DNA for the CDR3: TGTGCCAGCAGAACGTGGGGGGCGGACACTGAAGCTTTCTTT.